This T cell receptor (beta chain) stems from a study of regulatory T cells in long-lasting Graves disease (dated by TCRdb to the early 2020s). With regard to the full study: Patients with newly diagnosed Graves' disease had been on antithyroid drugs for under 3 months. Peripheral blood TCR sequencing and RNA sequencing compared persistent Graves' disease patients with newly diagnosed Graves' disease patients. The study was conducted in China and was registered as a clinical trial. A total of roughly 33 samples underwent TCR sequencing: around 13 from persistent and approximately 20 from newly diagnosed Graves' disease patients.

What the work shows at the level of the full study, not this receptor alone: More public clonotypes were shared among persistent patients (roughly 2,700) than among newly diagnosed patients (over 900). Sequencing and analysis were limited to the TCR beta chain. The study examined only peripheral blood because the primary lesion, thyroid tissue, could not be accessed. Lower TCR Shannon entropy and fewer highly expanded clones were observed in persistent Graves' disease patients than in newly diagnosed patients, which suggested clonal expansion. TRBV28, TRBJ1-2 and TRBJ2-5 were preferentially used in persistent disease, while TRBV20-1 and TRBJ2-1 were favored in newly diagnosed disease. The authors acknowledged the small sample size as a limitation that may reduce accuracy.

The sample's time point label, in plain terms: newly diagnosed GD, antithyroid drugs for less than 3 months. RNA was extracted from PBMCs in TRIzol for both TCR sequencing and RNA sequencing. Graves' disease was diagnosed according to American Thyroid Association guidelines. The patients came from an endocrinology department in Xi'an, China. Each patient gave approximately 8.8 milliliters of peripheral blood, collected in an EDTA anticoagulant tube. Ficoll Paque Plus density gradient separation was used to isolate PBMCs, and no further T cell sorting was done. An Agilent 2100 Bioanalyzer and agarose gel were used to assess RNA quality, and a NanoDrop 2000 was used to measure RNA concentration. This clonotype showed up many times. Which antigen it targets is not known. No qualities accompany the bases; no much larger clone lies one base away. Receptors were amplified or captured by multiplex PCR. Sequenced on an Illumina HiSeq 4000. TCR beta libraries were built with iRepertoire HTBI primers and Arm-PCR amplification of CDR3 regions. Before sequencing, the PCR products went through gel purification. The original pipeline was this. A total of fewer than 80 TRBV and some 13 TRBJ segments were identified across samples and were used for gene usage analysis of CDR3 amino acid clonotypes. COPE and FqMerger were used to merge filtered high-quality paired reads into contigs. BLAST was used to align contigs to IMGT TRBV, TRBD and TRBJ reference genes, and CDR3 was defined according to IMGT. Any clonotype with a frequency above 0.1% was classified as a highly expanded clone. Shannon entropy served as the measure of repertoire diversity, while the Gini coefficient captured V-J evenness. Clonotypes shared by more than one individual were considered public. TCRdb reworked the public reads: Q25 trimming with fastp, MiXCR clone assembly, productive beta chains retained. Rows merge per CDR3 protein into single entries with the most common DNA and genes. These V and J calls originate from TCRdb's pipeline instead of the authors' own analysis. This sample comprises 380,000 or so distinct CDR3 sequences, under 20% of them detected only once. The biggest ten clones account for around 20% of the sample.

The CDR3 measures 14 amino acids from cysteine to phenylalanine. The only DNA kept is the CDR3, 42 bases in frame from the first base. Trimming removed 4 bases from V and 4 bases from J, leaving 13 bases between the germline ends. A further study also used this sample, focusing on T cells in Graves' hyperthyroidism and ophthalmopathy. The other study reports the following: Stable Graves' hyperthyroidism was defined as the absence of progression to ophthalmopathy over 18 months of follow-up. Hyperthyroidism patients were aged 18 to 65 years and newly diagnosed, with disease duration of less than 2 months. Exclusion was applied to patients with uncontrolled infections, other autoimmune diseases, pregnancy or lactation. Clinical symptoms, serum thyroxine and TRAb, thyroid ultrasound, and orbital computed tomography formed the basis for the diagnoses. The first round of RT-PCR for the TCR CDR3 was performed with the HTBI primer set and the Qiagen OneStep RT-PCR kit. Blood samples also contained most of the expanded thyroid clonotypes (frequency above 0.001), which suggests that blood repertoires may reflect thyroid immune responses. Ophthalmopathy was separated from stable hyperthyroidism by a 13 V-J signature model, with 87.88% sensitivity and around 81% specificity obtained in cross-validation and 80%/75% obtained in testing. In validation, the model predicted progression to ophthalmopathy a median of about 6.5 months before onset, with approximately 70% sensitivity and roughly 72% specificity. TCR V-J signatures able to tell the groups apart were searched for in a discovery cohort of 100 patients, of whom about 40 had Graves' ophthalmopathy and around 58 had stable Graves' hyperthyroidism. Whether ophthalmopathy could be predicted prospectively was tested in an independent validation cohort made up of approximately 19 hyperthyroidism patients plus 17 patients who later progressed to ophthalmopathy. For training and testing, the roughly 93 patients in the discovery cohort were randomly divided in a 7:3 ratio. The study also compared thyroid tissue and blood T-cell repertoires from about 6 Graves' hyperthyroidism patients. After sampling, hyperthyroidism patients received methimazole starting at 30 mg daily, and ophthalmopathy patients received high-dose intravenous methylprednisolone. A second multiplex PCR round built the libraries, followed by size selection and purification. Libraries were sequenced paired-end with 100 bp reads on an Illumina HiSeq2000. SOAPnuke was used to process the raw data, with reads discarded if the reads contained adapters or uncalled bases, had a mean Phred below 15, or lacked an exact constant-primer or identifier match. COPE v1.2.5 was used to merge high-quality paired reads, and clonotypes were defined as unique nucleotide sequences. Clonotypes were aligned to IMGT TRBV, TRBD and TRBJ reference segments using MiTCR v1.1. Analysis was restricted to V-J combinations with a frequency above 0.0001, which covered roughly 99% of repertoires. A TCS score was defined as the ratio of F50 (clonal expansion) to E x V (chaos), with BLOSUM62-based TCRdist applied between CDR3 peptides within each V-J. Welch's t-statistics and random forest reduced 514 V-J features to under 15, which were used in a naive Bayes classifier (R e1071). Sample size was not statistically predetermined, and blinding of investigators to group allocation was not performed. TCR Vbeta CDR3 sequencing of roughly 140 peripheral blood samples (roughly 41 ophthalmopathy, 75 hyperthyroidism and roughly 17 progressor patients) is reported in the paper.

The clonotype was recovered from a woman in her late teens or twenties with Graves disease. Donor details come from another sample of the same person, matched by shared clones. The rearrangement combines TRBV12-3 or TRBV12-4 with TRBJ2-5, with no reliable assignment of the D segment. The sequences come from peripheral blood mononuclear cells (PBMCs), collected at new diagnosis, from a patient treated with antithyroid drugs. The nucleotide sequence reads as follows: TGTGCCAGCAGTTCCTCAGGTCAGGTAGAGACCCAGTACTTC. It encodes CASSSSGQVETQYF.